This T cell receptor beta chain was profiled in a study of blood T cells in healthy people across ages. Findings and limits, study-wide: A greater number of naive CD4+ cells and higher diversity distinguished long-lived donors from aged donors. Per-million-T-cell TCR beta diversity fell roughly linearly with age.

Donors were systemically healthy Caucasian individuals from Russia aged 6 to 90 years. Germline CDR1 reads LGHNA; CDR2 reads YNFKEQ. The CDR3 is made up of 15 amino acids. Trimming shortened V by 0 bases and J by 8 bases, and 11 bases separated the two germline ends. Notes on this clonotype: Antigen specificity is unknown.

A second 7 to 11 cycle PCR used barcoded and J-beta primers. TCRdb called the 5' RACE reads again in MiXCR, with one record for every CDR3 protein. The profile covers roughly 700,000 distinct CDR3 sequences, with around 45% appearing a single time and roughly 30% taken by the ten largest. What was sequenced was blood. The chain recombines TRBV4-2 with TRBJ1-6; D not resolved. This clonotype was sampled from a woman in her sixties in good health. The CDR3: CASSQDEAGHSPLHF. CDR3 nucleotides: TGTGCCAGCAGCCAAGATGAAGCAGGTCATTCACCCCTCCACTTT.